This entry lists 15 T cell receptor beta chains sequenced from one sample in a study of Tregs in tolerant kidney transplant recipients. Profiling relied on immunoSEQ multiplex PCR, and the TCRdb table lists in-frame clones only, not all of them. Its table lists about 30,000 clones. The material was CD8+ T cells from blood, obtained before the transplant. The receptors were gathered from a human donor who received a combined kidney and bone marrow transplant.

Turning to this clone: The read finishes 3 residues shy of the CDR3 end, and the germline J gene is used to complete it. Other nucleotide sequences from this sample produce the same CDR3. The chain uses TRBV19 and TRBJ1-2; the match to TRBD1 covers 8 bases. V was clipped by 6 bases and J by 5 bases; unmatched bases: 5. The CDR3 consists of 13 residues. The germline V gene encodes CDR1 LNHDA and CDR2 SQIVND (reference sequence). The covered CDR3 bases are TGTGCCAGTAGCCCTGGACAGGGATATGGC. This gives the protein CASSPGQGYG. In full, the CDR3 reads CASSPGQGYGYTF.

With regard to this clone: A junction end diverges from the germline sequence, so it may reflect a read error. The read comes to an end 3 residues before the CDR3 does, leaving the germline J gene to fill in the end. V usage is TRBV7-9 and J usage is TRBJ2-7; the D gene is possibly TRBD2 (5 bases). CDR3 length equals 14 residues. Germline CDR1 and CDR2: SEHNR and FQNEAQ (reference sequence). This CDR3 reads CASSLAGSSYEQYF. The DNA read from the CDR3 is TGTGCCAGCAGCCTAGCCGGGTCCTCCTACGAG.

Comment on this clone: Read data end 3 residues before the CDR3 end; the end is taken from the germline J gene. The chain joins TRBV29-1 to TRBJ2-3; D might be TRBD2 (6 bases). CDR3 size: 15 residues. CDR1 is SQVTM, CDR2 ANQGSEA, per germline. Deletions cut 3 bases from V and 2 bases from J, with 15 bases between. Here the CDR3 reads CSVDMLALNTDTQYF. The CDR3 DNA, read in part, is TGCAGCGTTGACATGCTAGCGCTTAACACAGATACG.

About this clone: The read is 3 residues too short to cover the CDR3 end, so that end is filled in from the germline J gene. The J gene is TRBJ1-5, the V gene TRBV5-6; 9 bases line up with TRBD1. Trimming at V came to 4 bases and at J to 5 bases, leaving 4 bases not matched to a gene. The germline V gene has CDR1 SGHDT and CDR2 YYEEEE. The CDR3 has 14 amino acids. The CDR3 protein is CASSPGTGHQPQHF. The CDR3 DNA, read in part, is TGTGCCAGCAGCCCCGGGACAGGGCATCAGCCC. The variable domain in full, with the rest retrieved from reference TRBV5-6 and TRBJ1-5, is DAGVTQSPTHLIKTRGQQVTLRCSPKSGHDTVSWYQQALGQGPQFIFQYYEEEERQRGNFPDRFSGHQFPNYSSELNVNALLLGDSALYLCASSPGTGHQPQHFGDGTRLSIL.

Concerning this clone itself: The DNA ends 3 residues before the CDR3 does, and the rest of the CDR3 is filled in from the germline J gene. The chain has TRBV6-1 and TRBJ2-7, with TRBD1 identical over 9 bases. Trimming took 4 bases from V and 6 from J; bases not matched to a gene: 7. Germline V lookup: CDR1 MNHNS, CDR2 SASEGT. The CDR3 has 14 residues. CDR3 region: CASSAGTGKGEQYF. CDR3 bases read: TGTGCCAGCAGTGCCGGGACAGGGAAAGGCGAG.

On this clone itself: The missing CDR3 end, 3 residues past where the read stops, is filled in from the germline J gene. V is TRBV19 and J is TRBJ1-1, with 7 bases identical to TRBD1. The CDR3 totals 13 residues. The germline CDR1 and CDR2 sequences are LNHDA and SQIVND (reference sequence). V gave up 9 bases and J gave up 1 base; unmatched junction bases: 5. The CDR3: CASWTGRNTEAFF. Incomplete CDR3 DNA: TGTGCCAGCTGGACAGGTCGGAACACTGAA.

Turning to this clone: The CDR3 end is not reached by the read, which stops 3 residues before it; the germline J gene fills it in. V usage is TRBV19 and J usage is TRBJ1-1, with D possibly being TRBD1 (6 bases). V was pared by 5 bases and J by 4 bases, with 14 bases between. In germline, CDR1 is LNHDA, CDR2 SQIVND (reference sequence). CDR3 length equals 14 residues. CDR3 DNA (partial): TGTGCCAGTAGTCCCAGGGGATCGGGCACTGAA. Amino acids: CASSPRGSGTE. The full CDR3 is CASSPRGSGTEAFF.

Details on this clone: Read sequence stops 3 residues before the CDR3 end, and the germline J gene provides the missing end. The rearrangement uses TRBV7-8 and TRBJ2-5; 7 nucleotides align to TRBD2. This CDR3 has 17 amino acids. The germline gives CDR1 SGHVS, CDR2 FQNEAQ. V lost 3 bases, J lost 2 bases, and 12 bases stayed unmatched. The CDR3 region is CASSFAPGTTDQETQYF. The part of the CDR3 DNA that was read is TGTGCCAGCAGCTTCGCCCCCGGGACTACCGATCAAGAGACC.

With respect to this clone: The CDR3 goes on 3 residues after the read ends, and that part is filled in from the germline J gene. The chain employs TRBV19 and TRBJ2-2; 9 bases fit TRBD1. Germline CDR1 and CDR2: LNHDA and SQIVND (reference sequence). The J segment lost 4 bases and the V segment lost 3 bases, leaving 9 bases of the junction unmatched. This CDR3 contains 17 residues. CDR3 bases read: TGTGCCAGTAGTATGGGACCGGGACAGGGTTTCACCGGGGAG. Its protein is CASSMGPGQGFTGE. The entire CDR3 is CASSMGPGQGFTGELFF.

Comment on this clone: The CDR3 end lies 3 residues beyond the end of the read and is filled in from the germline J gene. The chain carries TRBV12-3 or TRBV12-4 and TRBJ1-1; 7 positions match TRBD1. J lost 1 base, V lost 5 bases, and 7 bases had no gene match. This CDR3 region has 15 residues. CDR3 bases read: TGTGCCAGCAGTGGCAGAGGACAGGAGAACACTGAA. Translating it yields CASSGRGQENTE. The complete CDR3 sequence is CASSGRGQENTEAFF.

Points on this clone: The CDR3 goes on 3 residues after the read ends, and that part is filled in from the germline J gene. The chain has TRBV29-1 and TRBJ2-2, with D tentatively TRBD2 (6 bases). Deletions cut 5 bases from V and 7 bases from J, with 8 bases between. Germline assignment: CDR1 SQVTM and CDR2 ANQGSEA. The CDR3 is 11 amino acids. Incomplete CDR3 DNA: TGCAGCGTTAGTAGCGGCGGGGAG. It codes for CSVSSGGE. The whole CDR3 is CSVSSGGELFF.

As for this clone: The CDR3 is cut off 3 residues early in the read; its end comes from the germline J gene. The gene calls are TRBV2 and TRBJ2-7; TRBD2 is a possible D gene (6 bases). This CDR3 is 14 amino acids long. Germline CDR1 and CDR2: SNHLY and FYNNEI. Trimming took off 2 bases at V and 1 base at J, with 9 bases between the two ends. CDR3 in amino acids: CASSELAKSYEQYF. The sequenced part of the CDR3 DNA is TGTGCCAGCAGTGAACTAGCGAAATCCTACGAG.

Remarks on this clone: The read falls 3 residues short of the CDR3 end, and the missing part is taken from the germline J gene. This chain connects TRBV2 to TRBJ2-7, with D unresolved. Trimming removed 7 bases at V and 6 bases at J, with 10 bases between. The CDR3 sequence is 11 residues long. Looked up from germline, CDR1 is SNHLY and CDR2 is FYNNEI. The CDR3 bases that were read are TGTGCCAGCATTGGGCCCCCCGAG. Encoded protein: CASIGPPE. The full-length CDR3 reads as CASIGPPEQYF.

Details on this clone: Read data end 3 residues before the CDR3 end; the end is taken from the germline J gene. This sequence joins TRBV19 and TRBJ1-2, with D hard to call. Germline CDR1 is LNHDA and CDR2 is SQIVND (reference sequence). Trimming took 3 bases from V and 2 from J, leaving 10 bases between them. The CDR3 sequence is 14 residues long. The CDR3 sequence is CASSMVRFNYGYTF. The sequenced part of the CDR3 DNA is TGTGCCAGTAGTATGGTAAGGTTCAACTATGGC.

As for this clone: The read stops 3 residues short of the end of the CDR3; the missing end is completed from the germline J gene. V usage is TRBV18 and J usage is TRBJ2-5; 9 bases are a match to TRBD1. The CDR3 is 16 residues long. Germline V gene lookup returns CDR1 KGHSH and CDR2 LQKENI. J gave up 3 bases and V 2 bases, and 7 bases lay outside the gene matches. The CDR3 region is CASSPTTGGTEETQYF. CDR3 DNA (partial): TGTGCCAGCTCACCAACGACAGGGGGTACGGAAGAGACC. Full variable domain (remainder filled in from reference TRBV18 and TRBJ2-5): NAGVMQNPRHLVRRRGQEARLRCSPMKGHSHVYWYRQLPEEGLKFMVYLQKENIIDESGMPKERFSAEFPKEGPSILRIQQVVRGDSAAYFCASSPTTGGTEETQYFGPGTRLLVL.